The source of this TCR beta chain is a study of cytomegalovirus exposure and HLA in healthy donors. Findings and caveats of the study: Reported performance of the classifier showed diagnosis of cytomegalovirus status with high specificity and sensitivity. Some highly shared sequence variants likely arose as a pipeline artifact. Researchers reported in a later analysis that a missense DCLRE1C variant was tied to TCR beta V- and J-gene trimming.

Amplification used 60 Vbeta primers and 13 Jbeta primers. The repertoire was sequenced with immunoSEQ multiplex PCR; TCRdb's copy has only in-frame clones and lacks some. The table shows 150,000 to 200,000 clones, with 70% to 80% occurring only once. In germline, CDR1 is SEHNR, CDR2 FQNEAQ (reference sequence). CDR3 length equals 10 residues. Trimming took 7 bases from V and 11 from J, leaving 11 bases between them. For this clone: Its antigen remains unknown.

The specimen was PBMCs. The V call is TRBV7-9, the J call TRBJ1-1; the D gene is possibly TRBD1 (5 bases). The receptor comes from a woman aged 25 to 39 in good health and CMV-seropositive. As DNA, the CDR3 is TGTGCCAGCATCTCGGGGGGGGCTTTCTTT. It codes for CASISGGAFF. Combining the CDR3 with reference TRBV7-9 and TRBJ1-1 gives the whole variable domain DTGVSQNPRHKITKRGQNVTFRCDPISEHNRLYWYRQTLGQGPEFLTYFQNEAQLEKSRLLSDRFSAERPKGSFSTLEIQRTEQGDSAMYLCASISGGAFFGQGTRLTVV.